This T cell receptor (beta chain) was captured in a study of blood T cell repertoires in COVID-19. Study information: The samples span acute and convalescent COVID-19 from the United States, Italy and Spain.

The V gene lost 7 bases and the J gene lost 4 bases, with 14 bases spanning the gap. The germline V gene encodes CDR1 MNHEY and CDR2 SVGAGI. The CDR3 length is 13 residues. Data came from immunoSEQ multiplex PCR; TCRdb stores just in-frame clones and leaves some out. The table has some 100,000 clones, 86% seen once. The V and J genes are TRBV6-5 and TRBJ2-7, with TRBD2 as a possible D gene (6 bases). The source material was PBMCs or T cells enriched from blood (not recorded which). This receptor was taken from a woman aged 45 to 65 who had recovered from COVID-19. In DNA, the CDR3 is TGTGCCAGCACCCGACGGGCGGGATACGAGCAGTACTTC. Residues: CASTRRAGYEQYF.